In its sample, the clone carrying this TCR beta chain was seen many times. Its antigen remains unknown. TCRdb recomputed calls from the reads with MiXCR, one row per CDR3 protein. The sample has some 350,000 distinct CDR3 sequences, roughly 29% seen once. V lost 1 base, J lost 4 bases, and 10 bases lay in between. The CDR3 has 14 residues. Germline-derived CDR1 and CDR2 are SGHTA and FQGNSA. The record originates from a study of T cell repertoires in cytomegalovirus infection. Study-wide background: Well-studied HLA-B-restricted CMV epitopes were used in the study alongside recently identified HLA-C-restricted ones. It can be stated that public TCR beta signatures indicated CMV infection as well as a matching HLA type.

Study-level points and caveats: Dominant in the ex vivo response were TCR beta clonotypes restricted by HLA-C and specific for CMV.

The sample was cultured PBMCs, taken from culture after CMV antigen stimulation. The V and J genes are TRBV7-2 and TRBJ1-2; no definite D call. The clonotype was recovered from a human donor in good health (CMV status not recorded). Some clones in this sample may be carry-over from other donors' samples. This CDR3 is CASSLETGSYGYTF. For the CDR3, the DNA is TGTGCCAGCAGCTTAGAGACGGGGAGCTATGGCTACACCTTC. The entire variable domain, with the rest obtained from reference TRBV7-2 and TRBJ1-2, is as follows: GAGVSQSPSNKVTEKGKDVELRCDPISGHTALYWYRQSLGQGLEFLIYFQGNSAPDKSGLPSDRFSAERTGGSVSTLTIQRTQQEDSAVYLCASSLETGSYGYTFGSGTRLTVV.